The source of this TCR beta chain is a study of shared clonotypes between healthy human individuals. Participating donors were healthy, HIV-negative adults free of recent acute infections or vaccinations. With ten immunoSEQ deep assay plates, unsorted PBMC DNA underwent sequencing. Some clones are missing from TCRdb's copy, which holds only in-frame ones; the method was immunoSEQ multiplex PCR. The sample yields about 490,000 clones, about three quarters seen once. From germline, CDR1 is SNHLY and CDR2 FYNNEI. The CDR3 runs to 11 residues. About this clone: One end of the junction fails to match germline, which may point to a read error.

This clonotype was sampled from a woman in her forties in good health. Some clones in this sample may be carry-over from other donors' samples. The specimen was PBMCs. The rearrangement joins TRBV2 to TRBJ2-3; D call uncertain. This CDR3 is CASGEVDTQYF. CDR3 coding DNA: TGTGCCAGCGGTGAGGTAGATACGCAGTATTTT.